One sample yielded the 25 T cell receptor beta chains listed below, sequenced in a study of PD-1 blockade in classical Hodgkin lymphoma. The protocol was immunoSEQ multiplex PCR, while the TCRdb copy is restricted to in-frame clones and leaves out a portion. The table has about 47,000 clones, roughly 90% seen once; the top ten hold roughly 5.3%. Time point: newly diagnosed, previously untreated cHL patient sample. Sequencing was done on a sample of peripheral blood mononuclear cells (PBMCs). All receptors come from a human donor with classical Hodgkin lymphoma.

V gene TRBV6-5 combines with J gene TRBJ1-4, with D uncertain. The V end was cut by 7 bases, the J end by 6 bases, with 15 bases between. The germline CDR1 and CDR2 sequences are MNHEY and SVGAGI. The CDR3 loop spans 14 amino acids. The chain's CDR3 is CASTGSGRYEKLFF. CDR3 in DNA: TGTGCCAGCACCGGCTCGGGCCGGTATGAAAAACTGTTTTTT.

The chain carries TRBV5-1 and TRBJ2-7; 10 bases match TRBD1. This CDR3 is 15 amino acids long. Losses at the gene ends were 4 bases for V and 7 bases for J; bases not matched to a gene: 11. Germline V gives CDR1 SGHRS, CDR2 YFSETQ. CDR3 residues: CASSPSGTGVGEQYV. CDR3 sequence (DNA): TGCGCCAGCAGCCCCTCCGGGACAGGGGTCGGGGAGCAGTACGTC.

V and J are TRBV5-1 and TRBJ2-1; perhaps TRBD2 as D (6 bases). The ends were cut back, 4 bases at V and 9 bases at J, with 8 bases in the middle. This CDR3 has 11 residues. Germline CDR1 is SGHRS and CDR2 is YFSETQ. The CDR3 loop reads CASSKGGEQFF. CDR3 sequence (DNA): TGCGCCAGCAGCAAGGGAGGTGAGCAGTTCTTC.

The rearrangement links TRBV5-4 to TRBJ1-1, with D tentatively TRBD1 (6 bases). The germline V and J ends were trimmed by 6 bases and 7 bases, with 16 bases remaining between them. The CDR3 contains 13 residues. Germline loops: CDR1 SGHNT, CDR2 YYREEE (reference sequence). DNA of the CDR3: TGTGCCAGCAATTCTCAGGGGACAAATGAAGCTTTCTTT. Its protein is CASNSQGTNEAFF.

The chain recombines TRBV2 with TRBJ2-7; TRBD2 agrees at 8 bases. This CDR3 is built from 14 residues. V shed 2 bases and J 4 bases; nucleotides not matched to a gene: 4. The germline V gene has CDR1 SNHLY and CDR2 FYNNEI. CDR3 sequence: CASSESGRGYEQYV. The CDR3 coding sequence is TGTGCCAGCAGTGAAAGCGGGAGAGGGTACGAGCAGTACGTC.

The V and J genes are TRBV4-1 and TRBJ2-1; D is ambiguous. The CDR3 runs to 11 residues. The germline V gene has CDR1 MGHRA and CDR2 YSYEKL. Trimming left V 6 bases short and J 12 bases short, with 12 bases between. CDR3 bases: TGCGCCAGCAGTCCCGGGTCGAGGCAGTTCTTC. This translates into CASSPGSRQFF.

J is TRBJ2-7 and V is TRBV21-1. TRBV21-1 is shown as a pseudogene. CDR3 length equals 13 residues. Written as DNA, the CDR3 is TGTGCCAGCAGCTCCGGGGCCTATCCCGAGCAGTACGTC. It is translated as CASSSGAYPEQYV.

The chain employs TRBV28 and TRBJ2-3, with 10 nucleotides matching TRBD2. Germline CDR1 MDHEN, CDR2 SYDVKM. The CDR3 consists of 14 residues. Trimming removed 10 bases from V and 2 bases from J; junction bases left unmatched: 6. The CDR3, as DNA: TGTGCCACCCTACTAGCGGGACCCACAGATACGCAGTATTTT. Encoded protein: CATLLAGPTDTQYF.

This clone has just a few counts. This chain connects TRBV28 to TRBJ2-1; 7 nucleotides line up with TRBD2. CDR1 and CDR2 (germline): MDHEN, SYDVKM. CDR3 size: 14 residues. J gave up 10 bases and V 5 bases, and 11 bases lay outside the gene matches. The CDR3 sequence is CASSPGGRSLEQFF. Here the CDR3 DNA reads TGTGCCAGCAGTCCGGGGGGACGATCCCTCGAGCAGTTCTTC.

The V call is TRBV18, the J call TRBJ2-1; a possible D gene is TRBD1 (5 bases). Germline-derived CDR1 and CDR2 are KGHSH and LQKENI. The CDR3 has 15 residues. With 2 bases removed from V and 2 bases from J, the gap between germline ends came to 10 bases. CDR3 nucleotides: TGTGCCAGCTCACCAACCAACAGGCCCTACAATGAGCAGTTCTTC. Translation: CASSPTNRPYNEQFF. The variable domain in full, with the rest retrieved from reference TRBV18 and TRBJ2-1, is NAGVMQNPRHLVRRRGQEARLRCSPMKGHSHVYWYRQLPEEGLKFMVYLQKENIIDESGMPKERFSAEFPKEGPSILRIQQVVRGDSAAYFCASSPTNRPYNEQFFGPGTRLTVL.

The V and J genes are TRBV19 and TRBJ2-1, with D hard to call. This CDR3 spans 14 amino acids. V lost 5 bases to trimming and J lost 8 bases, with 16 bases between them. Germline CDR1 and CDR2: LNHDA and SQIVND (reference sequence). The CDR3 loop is CASSAVGTQDEQFF. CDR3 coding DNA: TGTGCCAGTAGTGCGGTGGGCACACAAGATGAGCAGTTCTTC.

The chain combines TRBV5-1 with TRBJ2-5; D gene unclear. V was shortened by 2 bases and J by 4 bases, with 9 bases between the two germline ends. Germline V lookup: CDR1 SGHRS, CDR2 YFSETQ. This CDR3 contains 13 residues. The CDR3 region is CASSFQRTETQYF. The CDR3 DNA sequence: TGCGCCAGCAGCTTTCAACGTACAGAGACCCAGTACTTC.

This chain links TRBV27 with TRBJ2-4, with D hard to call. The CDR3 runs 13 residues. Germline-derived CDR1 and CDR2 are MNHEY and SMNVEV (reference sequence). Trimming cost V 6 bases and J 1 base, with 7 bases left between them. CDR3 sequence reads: CASSFGAKNIQYF. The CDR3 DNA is TGTGCCAGCAGCTTCGGGGCCAAAAACATTCAGTACTTC.

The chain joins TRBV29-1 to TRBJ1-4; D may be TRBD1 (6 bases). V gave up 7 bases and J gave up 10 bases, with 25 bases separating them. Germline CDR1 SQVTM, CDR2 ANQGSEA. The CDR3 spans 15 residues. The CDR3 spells CSGTTGQVRGGKLFF. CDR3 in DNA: TGCAGCGGTACAACAGGGCAGGTCCGCGGGGGAAAACTGTTTTTT.

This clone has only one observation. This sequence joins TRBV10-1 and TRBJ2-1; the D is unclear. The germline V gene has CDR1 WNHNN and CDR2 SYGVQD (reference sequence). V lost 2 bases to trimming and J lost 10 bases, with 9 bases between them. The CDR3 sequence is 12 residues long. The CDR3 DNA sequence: TGCGCCAGCAGTGAGCCCCCCGGGGAGCAGTTCTTC. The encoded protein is CASSEPPGEQFF.

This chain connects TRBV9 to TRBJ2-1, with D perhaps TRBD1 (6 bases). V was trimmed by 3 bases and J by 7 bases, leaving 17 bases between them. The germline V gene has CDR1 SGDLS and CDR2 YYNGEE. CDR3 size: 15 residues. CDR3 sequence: CASSAGTLSMNEQFF. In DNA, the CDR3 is TGTGCCAGCAGCGCCGGGACACTGTCTATGAATGAGCAGTTCTTC.

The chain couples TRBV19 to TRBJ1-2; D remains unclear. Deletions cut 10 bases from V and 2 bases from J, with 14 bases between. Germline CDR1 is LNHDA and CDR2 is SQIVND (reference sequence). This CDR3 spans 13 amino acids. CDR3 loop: CATRGQPNYGYTF. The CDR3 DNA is TGTGCCACCCGCGGTCAGCCAAACTATGGCTACACCTTC.

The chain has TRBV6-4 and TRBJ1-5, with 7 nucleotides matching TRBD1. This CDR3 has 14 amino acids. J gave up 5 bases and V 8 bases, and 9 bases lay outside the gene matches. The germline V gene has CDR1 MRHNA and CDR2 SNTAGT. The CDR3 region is CASRAPTGDQPQHF. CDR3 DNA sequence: TGTGCCAGCCGCGCACCTACAGGGGATCAGCCCCAGCATTTT.

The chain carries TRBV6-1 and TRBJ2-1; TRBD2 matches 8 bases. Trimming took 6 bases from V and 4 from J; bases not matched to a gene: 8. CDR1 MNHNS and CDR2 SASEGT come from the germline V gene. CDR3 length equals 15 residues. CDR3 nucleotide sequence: TGTGCCAGCAGCGCGCAACTAGCGGAGTACAATGAGCAGTTCTTC. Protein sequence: CASSAQLAEYNEQFF.

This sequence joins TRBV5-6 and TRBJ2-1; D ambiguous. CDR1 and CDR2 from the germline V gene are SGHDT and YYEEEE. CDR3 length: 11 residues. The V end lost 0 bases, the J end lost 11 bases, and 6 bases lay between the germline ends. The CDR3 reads CASSLAKQQFF. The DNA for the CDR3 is TGTGCCAGCAGCTTGGCCAAACAGCAGTTCTTC.

The CDR3 region is CASSLGGLAKNIQYF. The CDR3 DNA is TGTGCCAGCAGTCTTGGGGGCCTAGCCAAAAACATTCAGTACTTC. The chain uses TRBV21-1 and TRBJ2-4; TRBD1, the table's D call, lacks a check against the DNA. TRBV21-1 is assigned pseudogene status. This CDR3 comprises 15 residues.

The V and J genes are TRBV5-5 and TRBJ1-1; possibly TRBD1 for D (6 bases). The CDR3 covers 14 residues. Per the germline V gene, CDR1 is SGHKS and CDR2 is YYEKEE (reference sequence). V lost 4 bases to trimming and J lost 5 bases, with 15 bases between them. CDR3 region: CASSLGQLQTEAFF. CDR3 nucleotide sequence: TGTGCCAGCAGCCTAGGACAGTTACAGACTGAAGCTTTCTTT.

CDR3 sequence reads: CASSQAAGGEDEQFF. The CDR3 coding sequence is TGTGCCAGCAGCCAGGCGGCGGGAGGGGAAGATGAGCAGTTCTTC. This sequence joins TRBV7-6 and TRBJ2-1, with 9 bases that match TRBD2. The V segment lost 5 bases and the J segment 8 bases; nucleotides outside the gene matches: 10. The CDR3 sequence is 15 residues long. The germline CDR1 and CDR2 sequences are SGHVS and FNYEAQ.

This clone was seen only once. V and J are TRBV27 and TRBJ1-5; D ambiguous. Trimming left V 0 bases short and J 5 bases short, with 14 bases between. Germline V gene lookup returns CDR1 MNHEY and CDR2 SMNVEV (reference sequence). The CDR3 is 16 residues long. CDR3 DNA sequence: TGTGCCAGCAGTTTATCCTATACAAGGGTAGATCAGCCCCAGCATTTT. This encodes CASSLSYTRVDQPQHF.

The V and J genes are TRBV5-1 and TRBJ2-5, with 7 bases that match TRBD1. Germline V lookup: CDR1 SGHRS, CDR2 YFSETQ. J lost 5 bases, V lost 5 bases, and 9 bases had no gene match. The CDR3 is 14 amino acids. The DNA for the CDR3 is TGCGCCAGCAGTCCAATTTCGACAGGGGAGACCCAGTACTTC. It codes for CASSPISTGETQYF. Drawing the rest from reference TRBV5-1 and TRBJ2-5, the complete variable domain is KAGVTQTPRYLIKTRGQQVTLSCSPISGHRSVSWYQQTPGQGLQFLFEYFSETQRNKGNFPGRFSGRQFSNSRSEMNVSTLELGDSALYLCASSPISTGETQYFGPGTRLLVL.